The 6 T cell receptor beta chains below all came from one sample that was sequenced in a study of vaccination and CD4 T cells after COVID-19 (dated by TCRdb to about 2022). The library was generated by PCR. TCRdb names Illumina iSeq 100 as the instrument used. At the Johns Hopkins FTIC core, DNA from the cultured CD4+ T cells underwent TCR sequencing with the Oncomine TCR Beta short-read assay. Starting from the raw public reads, TCRdb applied fastp trimming at Q25, assembled clones with MiXCR and retained in-frame beta chains. Entries that share a CDR3 protein sequence are merged under the most common genes and DNA. This sample lists over 9,500 distinct CDR3 sequences; around 60% were detected once. Around 20% of the sample rests with the top ten. No antigen has been identified for these receptors. In light of the paper, this sample's treatment or condition label describes: roughly ten-day PBMC culture with coronavirus spike peptide pools or control peptides (ViraFEST assay).

The sample consisted of CD4+ T cells from blood, cultured in vitro. Receptor source: a human donor who had recovered from COVID-19.

The chain carries TRBV4-1 and TRBJ2-7; tentatively, D is TRBD1 or TRBD2 (5 bases each). CDR3 length: 13 amino acids. The germline gives CDR1 MGHRA, CDR2 YSYEKL. Trimming removed 2 bases at V and 4 bases at J, with 9 bases between. CDR3 nucleotides: TGCGCCAGCAGCCAACAAGAGGGGTACGAGCAGTACTTC. Its translation: CASSQQEGYEQYF.

In this sample, this clonotype turned up a few times. V gene TRBV20-1 combines with J gene TRBJ2-4; 9 positions agree with TRBD1. Germline lookup yields CDR1 DFQATT and CDR2 SNEGSKA (reference sequence). This CDR3 is 17 amino acids long. V was clipped by 4 bases and J by 0 bases; unmatched bases: 10. This CDR3 is CSAILDRGDLAKNIQYF. The DNA of the CDR3 is TGCAGTGCTATTCTAGACAGGGGGGACTTAGCCAAAAACATTCAGTACTTC.

The chain employs TRBV7-2 and TRBJ1-6, with 7 positions matching TRBD1. Looked up from germline, CDR1 is SGHTA and CDR2 is FQGNSA. J gave up 8 bases and V 4 bases, and 11 bases lay outside the gene matches. This CDR3 is 16 amino acids long. The CDR3 loop reads CASSSRQGTSDSPLHF. DNA of the CDR3: TGTGCCAGCAGCTCACGACAGGGAACCTCGGATTCACCCCTCCACTTT.

V gene TRBV20-1 combines with J gene TRBJ2-5; maybe TRBD1 (5 bases). The V end was cut by 2 bases, the J end by 1 base, with 8 bases between. This CDR3 is 13 amino acids long. CDR1 DFQATT and CDR2 SNEGSKA come from the germline V gene (reference sequence). The CDR3 nucleotides read TGCAGTGCTAGATCCAGGGTCCAAGAGACCCAGTACTTC. Amino acids: CSARSRVQETQYF.

This clonotype was seen more than once but under ten times. This chain links TRBV11-3 with TRBJ1-1; 7 bases are shared with TRBD1. V trimming: 1 base; J trimming: 0 bases; junction bases outside the gene matches: 5. Germline values: CDR1 SGHNT, CDR2 YENEEA. This CDR3 has 16 amino acids. DNA for the CDR3: TGTGCCAGCAGCTTAGCGTACCAGGGGGTGAACACTGAAGCTTTCTTT. Protein sequence: CASSLAYQGVNTEAFF.

The chain uses TRBV27 and TRBJ2-7; D may be TRBD2 (6 bases). The V and J ends lost 2 bases and 4 bases respectively, with 18 bases between them. Germline values: CDR1 MNHEY, CDR2 SMNVEV (reference sequence). The CDR3 totals 16 residues. The DNA for the CDR3 is TGTGCCAGCAGTTTAGGGTCCGGACTAATCCCGTACGAGCAGTACTTC. It translates to CASSLGSGLIPYEQYF.